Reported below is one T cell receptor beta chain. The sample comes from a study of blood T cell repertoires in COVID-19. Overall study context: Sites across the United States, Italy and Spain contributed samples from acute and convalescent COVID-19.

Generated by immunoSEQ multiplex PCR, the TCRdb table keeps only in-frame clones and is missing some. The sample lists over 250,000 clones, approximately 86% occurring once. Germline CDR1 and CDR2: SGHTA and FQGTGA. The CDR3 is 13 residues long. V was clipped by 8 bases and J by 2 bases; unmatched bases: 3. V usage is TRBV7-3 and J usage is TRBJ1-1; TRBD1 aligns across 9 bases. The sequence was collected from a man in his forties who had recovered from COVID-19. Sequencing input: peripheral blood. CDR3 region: CASGQGTNTEAFF. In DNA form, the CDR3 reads TGTGCCAGCGGACAGGGGACTAACACTGAAGCTTTCTTT.